The 5 T cell receptor beta chains in this list originate from one sample, sequenced in a study of blood T cell repertoires in COVID-19. TCRdb keeps only in-frame clones here, not all; method: immunoSEQ multiplex PCR. The profile covers 150,000 to 160,000 clones, with roughly nine tenths appearing a single time and more than 14% taken by the ten largest. Sequencing was done on a sample of peripheral blood. These receptor sequences come from a woman in her thirties or forties with acute or convalescent COVID-19.

This chain joins TRBV19 and TRBJ2-2; 7 bases are shared with TRBD2. V shed 7 bases, J shed 7 bases, and the junction held 6 bases outside the gene matches. This CDR3 contains 13 residues. Germline CDR1 is LNHDA and CDR2 is SQIVND (reference sequence). CDR3 amino acids: CASTAGQFGELFF. In nucleotides, the CDR3 is TGTGCCAGTACAGCGGGGCAGTTCGGGGAGCTGTTTTTT.

This clone has ten or more counts. The CDR3 sequence is CASSIDGRQNTEAFF. For the CDR3, the DNA is TGTGCCAGCAGCATCGACGGCCGACAGAACACTGAAGCTTTCTTT. The rearrangement uses TRBV7-9 and TRBJ1-1; D gene unclear. The ends were cut back, 5 bases at V and 1 base at J, with 14 bases in the middle. CDR3 length: 15 residues. Germline V gene data show CDR1 as SEHNR and CDR2 as FQNEAQ (reference sequence).

The chain recombines TRBV6-5 with TRBJ1-2, with a possible D match to TRBD1 (5 bases). The V gene's germline CDR1 is MNHEY and CDR2 SVGAGI. This CDR3 is built from 13 residues. V was clipped by 6 bases and J by 2 bases, with 10 bases between them. The CDR3 DNA is TGTGCCAGCAGCCCCGGGGGAAACTATGGCTACACCTTC. Protein: CASSPGGNYGYTF.

This clone was found a few times. The rearrangement uses TRBV11-1 and TRBJ2-2; D is ambiguous. Deletions cut 4 bases from V and 4 bases from J, with 16 bases between. The length of the CDR3 is 16 residues. Germline CDR1 and CDR2: SGHAT and FQDESV (reference sequence). The CDR3 coding sequence is TGTGCCAGCAGCTCAGTACTTCCTAGGATCACCGGGGAGCTGTTTTTT. Its protein is CASSSVLPRITGELFF.

CDR3 DNA sequence: TGTGCCAGCAGGTGGACAGCCTCCTACTCACCCCTCCACTTT. It codes for CASRWTASYSPLHF. The chain combines TRBV28 with TRBJ1-6; D perhaps matches TRBD1 (6 bases). CDR1 MDHEN and CDR2 SYDVKM come from the germline V gene. The CDR3 runs to 14 residues. Trimming removed 6 bases from V and 10 bases from J, with 16 bases in between.